This note documents a single TCR beta chain sequence. The CDR3 sequence is 14 residues long. J lost 2 bases, V lost 2 bases, and 2 bases had no gene match. Germline CDR1 and CDR2: KGHSH and LQKENI. The source of the sample is a study of blood T cell repertoires in COVID-19. The wider study: Samples taken during acute and convalescent COVID-19 were collected in the United States, Italy and Spain. T cells, B-cell-depleted T cells, or PBMCs provided the cDNA or gDNA that served as material.

How the authors handled the data: It was from reference gene primer amplification that nucleated cell counts were estimated. This table comes from immunoSEQ multiplex PCR, and its TCRdb copy is limited to in-frame clones, with some not included. The V and J calls and clone size were taken over from that table, and D and trimming were inferred from the DNA. The sample records roughly 170,000 clones, more than 80% being singletons. The sample was peripheral blood. The TCR comes from a human donor in a cohort sampled during active COVID-19. The chain carries TRBV18 and TRBJ1-2, with 7 bases lining up with TRBD1. The CDR3 here is CASSPGRGNYGYTF. Here the CDR3 DNA reads TGTGCCAGCTCACCAGGCAGGGGGAACTATGGCTACACCTTC.